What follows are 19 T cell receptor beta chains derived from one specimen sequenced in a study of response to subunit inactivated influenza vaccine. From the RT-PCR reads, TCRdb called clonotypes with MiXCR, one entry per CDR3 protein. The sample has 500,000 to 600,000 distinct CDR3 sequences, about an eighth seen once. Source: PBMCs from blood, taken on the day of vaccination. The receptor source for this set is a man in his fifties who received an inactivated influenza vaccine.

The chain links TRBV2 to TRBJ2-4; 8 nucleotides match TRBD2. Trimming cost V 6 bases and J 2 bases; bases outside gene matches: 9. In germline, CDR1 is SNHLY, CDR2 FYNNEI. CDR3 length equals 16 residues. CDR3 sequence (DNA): TGTGCCAGCAGATCCGTCGGGGGGGCTTCCAAAAACATTCAGTACTTC. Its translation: CASRSVGGASKNIQYF.

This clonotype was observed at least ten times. CDR3 amino acids: CASSYQATGELFF. As DNA, the CDR3 is TGTGCCAGCAGTTATCAAGCCACCGGGGAGCTGTTTTTT. V usage is TRBV27 and J usage is TRBJ2-2; D remains ambiguous. The V end lost 4 bases, the J end lost 4 bases, and 7 bases lay between the germline ends. Germline V lookup: CDR1 MNHEY, CDR2 SMNVEV (reference sequence). The CDR3 consists of 13 residues.

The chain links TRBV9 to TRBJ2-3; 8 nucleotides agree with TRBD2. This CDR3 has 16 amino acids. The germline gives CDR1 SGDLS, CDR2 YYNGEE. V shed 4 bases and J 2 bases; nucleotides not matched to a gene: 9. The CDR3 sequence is CASSPPGGRNTDTQYF. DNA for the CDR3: TGTGCCAGCAGCCCCCCCGGCGGGAGGAACACAGATACGCAGTATTTT.

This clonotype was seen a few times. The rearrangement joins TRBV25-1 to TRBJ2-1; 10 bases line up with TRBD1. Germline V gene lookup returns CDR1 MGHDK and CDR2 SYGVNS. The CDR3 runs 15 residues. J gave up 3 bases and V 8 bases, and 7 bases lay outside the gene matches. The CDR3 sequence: CASQTGGHLYNEQFF. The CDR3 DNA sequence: TGTGCCAGCCAGACAGGGGGCCACCTCTACAATGAGCAGTTCTTC.

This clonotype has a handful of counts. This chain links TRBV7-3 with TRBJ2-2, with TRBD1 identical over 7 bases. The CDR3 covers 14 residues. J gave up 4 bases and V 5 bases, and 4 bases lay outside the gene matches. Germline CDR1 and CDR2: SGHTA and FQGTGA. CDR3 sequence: CASSQGQSTGELFF. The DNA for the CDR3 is TGTGCCAGCAGCCAGGGACAGAGCACCGGGGAGCTGTTTTTT.

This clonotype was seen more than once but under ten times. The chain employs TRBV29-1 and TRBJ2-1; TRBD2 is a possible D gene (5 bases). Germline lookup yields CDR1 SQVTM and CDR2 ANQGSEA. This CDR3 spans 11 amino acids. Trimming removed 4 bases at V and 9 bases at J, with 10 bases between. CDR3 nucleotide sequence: TGCAGCGTTGGCCCACGGGGTGAGCAGTTCTTC. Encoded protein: CSVGPRGEQFF.

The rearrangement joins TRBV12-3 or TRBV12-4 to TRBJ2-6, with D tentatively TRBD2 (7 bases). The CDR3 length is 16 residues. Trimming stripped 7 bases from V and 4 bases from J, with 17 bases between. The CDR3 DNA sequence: TGTGCCAGCACACGAGGGGGGGCGCACGGGGCCAACGTCCTGACTTTC. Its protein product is CASTRGGAHGANVLTF.

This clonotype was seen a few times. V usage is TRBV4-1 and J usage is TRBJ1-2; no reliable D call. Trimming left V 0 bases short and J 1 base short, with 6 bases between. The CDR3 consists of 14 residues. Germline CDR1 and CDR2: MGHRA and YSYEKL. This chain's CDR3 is CASSQDEGNYGYTF. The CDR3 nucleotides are TGCGCCAGCAGCCAAGATGAGGGTAACTATGGCTACACCTTC.

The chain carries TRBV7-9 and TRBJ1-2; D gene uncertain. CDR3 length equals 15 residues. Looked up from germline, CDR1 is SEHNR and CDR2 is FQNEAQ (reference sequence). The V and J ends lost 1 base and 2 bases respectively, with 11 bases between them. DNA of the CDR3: TGTGCCAGCAGCTTAGTGATGATGGGGAACTATGGCTACACCTTC. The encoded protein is CASSLVMMGNYGYTF.

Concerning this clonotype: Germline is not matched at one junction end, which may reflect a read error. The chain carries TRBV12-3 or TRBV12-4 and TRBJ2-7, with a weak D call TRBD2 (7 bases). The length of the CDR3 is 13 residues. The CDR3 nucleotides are TGTGCCAGCAGTCTCGCGGGGGCCTACGAGCGGTACTTC. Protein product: CASSLAGAYERYF.

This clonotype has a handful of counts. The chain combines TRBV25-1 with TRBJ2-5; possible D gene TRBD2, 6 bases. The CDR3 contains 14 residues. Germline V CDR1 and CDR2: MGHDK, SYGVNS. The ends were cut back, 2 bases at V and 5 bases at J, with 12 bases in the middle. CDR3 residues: CASSERGWGETQYF. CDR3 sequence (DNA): TGTGCCAGCAGTGAACGGGGGTGGGGGGAGACCCAGTACTTC.

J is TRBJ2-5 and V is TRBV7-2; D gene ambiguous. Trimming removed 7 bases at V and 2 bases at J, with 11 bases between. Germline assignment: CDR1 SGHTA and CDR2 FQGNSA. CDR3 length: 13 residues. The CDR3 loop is CASTKGRQETQYF. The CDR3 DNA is TGTGCCAGCACGAAGGGCCGTCAAGAGACCCAGTACTTC.

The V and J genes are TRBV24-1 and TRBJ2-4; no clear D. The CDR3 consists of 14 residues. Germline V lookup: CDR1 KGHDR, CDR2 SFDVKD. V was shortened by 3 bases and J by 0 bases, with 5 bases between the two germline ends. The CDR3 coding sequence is TGTGCCACCAGTGATGGACGAGCCAAAAACATTCAGTACTTC. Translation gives CATSDGRAKNIQYF.

This CDR3 is CASSFQGVNGYTF. CDR3 DNA sequence: TGTGCCAGCAGTTTTCAGGGGGTGAATGGCTACACCTTC. The rearrangement joins TRBV12-3 or TRBV12-4 to TRBJ1-2; 7 bases are shared with TRBD1. The trim removed 3 bases at V and 6 bases at J, leaving 4 bases unmatched. This CDR3 comprises 13 residues.

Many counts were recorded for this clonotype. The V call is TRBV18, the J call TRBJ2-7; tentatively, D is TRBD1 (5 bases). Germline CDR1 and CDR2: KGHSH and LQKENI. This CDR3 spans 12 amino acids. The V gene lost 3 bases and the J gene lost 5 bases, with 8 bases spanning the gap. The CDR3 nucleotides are TGTGCCAGCTCACCGCCAGGGAACGAGCAGTACTTC. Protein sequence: CASSPPGNEQYF.

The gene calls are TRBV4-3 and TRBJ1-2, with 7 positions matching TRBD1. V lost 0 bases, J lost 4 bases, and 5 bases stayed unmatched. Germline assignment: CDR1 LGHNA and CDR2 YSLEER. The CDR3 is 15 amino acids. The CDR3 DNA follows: TGCGCCAGCAGCCAAGACCTCGGGACAGCCTATGGCTACACCTTC. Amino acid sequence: CASSQDLGTAYGYTF.

DNA for the CDR3: TGTGCCGGTAGGGCCCATCGCCACGAGCAGTACTTC. Translation: CAGRAHRHEQYF. V is TRBV12-3 or TRBV12-4 and J is TRBJ2-7; D is unresolved. Trimming left V 11 bases short and J 5 bases short, with 16 bases between. The CDR3 consists of 12 residues.

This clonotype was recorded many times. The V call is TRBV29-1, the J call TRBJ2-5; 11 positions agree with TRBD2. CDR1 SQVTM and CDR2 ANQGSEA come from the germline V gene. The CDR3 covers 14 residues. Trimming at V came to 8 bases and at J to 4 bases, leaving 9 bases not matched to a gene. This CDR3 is CSSQNLAGGETQYF. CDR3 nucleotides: TGCAGCTCACAAAACCTAGCGGGAGGAGAGACCCAGTACTTC.

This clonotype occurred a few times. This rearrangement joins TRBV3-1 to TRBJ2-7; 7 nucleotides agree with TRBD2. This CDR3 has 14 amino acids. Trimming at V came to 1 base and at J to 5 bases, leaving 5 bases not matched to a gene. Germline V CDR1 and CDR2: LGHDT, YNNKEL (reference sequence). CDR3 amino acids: CASSQGRGIHEQYF. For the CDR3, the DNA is TGTGCCAGCAGCCAAGGGCGGGGGATCCACGAGCAGTACTTC.